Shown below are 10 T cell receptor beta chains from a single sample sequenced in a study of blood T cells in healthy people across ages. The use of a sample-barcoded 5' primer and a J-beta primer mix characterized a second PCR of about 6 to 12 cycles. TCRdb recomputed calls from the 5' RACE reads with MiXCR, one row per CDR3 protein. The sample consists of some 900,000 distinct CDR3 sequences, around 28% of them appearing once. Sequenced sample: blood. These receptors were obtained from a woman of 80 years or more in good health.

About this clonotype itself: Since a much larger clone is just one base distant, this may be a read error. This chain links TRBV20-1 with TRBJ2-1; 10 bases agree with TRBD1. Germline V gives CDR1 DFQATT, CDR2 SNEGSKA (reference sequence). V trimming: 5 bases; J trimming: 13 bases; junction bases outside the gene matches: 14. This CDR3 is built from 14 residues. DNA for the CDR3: TGCAGTGCTGGGACAGGGGACGCACAAGAGACCCAGTTCTTC. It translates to CSAGTGDAQETQFF.

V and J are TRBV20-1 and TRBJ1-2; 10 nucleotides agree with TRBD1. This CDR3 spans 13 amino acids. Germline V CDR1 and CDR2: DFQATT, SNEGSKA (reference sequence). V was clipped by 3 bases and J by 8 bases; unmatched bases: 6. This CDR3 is CSASPGTGEGYTF. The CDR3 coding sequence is TGCAGTGCTAGCCCCGGGACAGGGGAGGGCTACACCTTC.

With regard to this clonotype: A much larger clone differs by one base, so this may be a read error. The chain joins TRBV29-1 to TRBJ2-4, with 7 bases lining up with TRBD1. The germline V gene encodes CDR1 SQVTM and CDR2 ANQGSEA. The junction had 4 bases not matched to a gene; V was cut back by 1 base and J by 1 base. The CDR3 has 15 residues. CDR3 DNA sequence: TGCAGCGTTGAAGCGACAGGGACGGCCAAAAACATTCAGTACTTC. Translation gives CSVEATGTAKNIQYF.

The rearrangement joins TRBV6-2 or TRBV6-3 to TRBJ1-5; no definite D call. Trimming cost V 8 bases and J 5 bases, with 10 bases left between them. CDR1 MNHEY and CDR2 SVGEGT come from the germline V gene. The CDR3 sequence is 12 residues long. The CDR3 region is CASASLYQPQHF. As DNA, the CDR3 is TGTGCCAGCGCATCCCTATATCAGCCCCAGCATTTT.

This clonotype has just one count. CDR3 loop: CASSRRAGTYNEQYF. The CDR3 coding sequence is TGTGCCAGTAGTAGGCGGGCAGGGACCTACAATGAGCAGTACTTC. The J gene is TRBJ2-5, the V gene TRBV19; D could derive from TRBD1 or TRBD2 (5 bases each). With 4 bases removed from V and 11 bases from J, the gap between germline ends came to 23 bases. Germline loops: CDR1 LNHDA, CDR2 SQIVND (reference sequence). The CDR3 runs 15 residues.

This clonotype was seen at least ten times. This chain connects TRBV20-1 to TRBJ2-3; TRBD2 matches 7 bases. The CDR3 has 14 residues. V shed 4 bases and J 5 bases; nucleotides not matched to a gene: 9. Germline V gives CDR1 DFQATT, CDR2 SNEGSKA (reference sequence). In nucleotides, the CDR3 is TGCAGTGCTAACAAAAGGGCTAGCGGAGATACGCAGTATTTT. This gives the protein CSANKRASGDTQYF.

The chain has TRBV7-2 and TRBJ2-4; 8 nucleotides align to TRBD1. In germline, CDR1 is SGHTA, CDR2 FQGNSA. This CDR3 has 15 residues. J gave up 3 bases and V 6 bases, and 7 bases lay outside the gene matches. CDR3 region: CASRPGGAGKNIQYF. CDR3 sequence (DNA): TGTGCCAGCAGACCAGGGGGCGCGGGCAAAAACATTCAGTACTTC.

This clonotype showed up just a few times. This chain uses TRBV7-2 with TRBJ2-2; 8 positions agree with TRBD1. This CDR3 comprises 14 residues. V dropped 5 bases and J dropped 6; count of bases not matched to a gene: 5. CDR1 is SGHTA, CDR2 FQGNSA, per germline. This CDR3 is CASSPMTGAGELFF. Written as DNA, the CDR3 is TGTGCCAGCAGCCCAATGACAGGGGCCGGGGAGCTGTTTTTT.

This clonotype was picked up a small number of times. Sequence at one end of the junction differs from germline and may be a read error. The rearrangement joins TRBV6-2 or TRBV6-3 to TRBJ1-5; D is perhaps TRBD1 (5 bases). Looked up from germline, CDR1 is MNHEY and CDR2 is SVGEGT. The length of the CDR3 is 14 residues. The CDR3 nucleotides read TGTGCCAGCAGGCCTGGGGGATCGCGTCAGCCCCGGCATTTT. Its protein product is CASRPGGSRQPRHF.

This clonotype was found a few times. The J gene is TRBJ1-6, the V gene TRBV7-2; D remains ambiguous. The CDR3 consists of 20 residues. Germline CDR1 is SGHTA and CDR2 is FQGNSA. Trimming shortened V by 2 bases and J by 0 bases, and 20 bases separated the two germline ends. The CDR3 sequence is CASSLFPPRPTGSYNSPLHF. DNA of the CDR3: TGTGCCAGCAGCTTATTCCCTCCGAGACCGACCGGCTCCTATAATTCACCCCTCCACTTT.